Sequencing of this T cell receptor (beta chain) was carried out in a study of cytomegalovirus exposure and HLA in healthy donors. Comments on this clone: What it recognizes is unknown. This sample includes further DNA sequences coding for the same CDR3.

The donors belonged to the roughly 130-subject validation cohort, separate from the roughly 720-subject first cohort. This CDR3 spans 13 amino acids. Germline lookup yields CDR1 MNHEY and CDR2 SMNVEV (reference sequence). Trimming at V came to 3 bases and at J to 5 bases, leaving 1 base not matched to a gene. Profiled with immunoSEQ multiplex PCR; TCRdb holds only in-frame clones, not every one. The sample comprises about 170,000 clones, approximately 87% of which are singletons, and roughly 5.7% rests with the top ten. Notes on the study in general: Specificity of three CMV-associated chains for CMV antigens was verified in vitro. The study labeled 150 or so TCR beta chains cytomegalovirus-associated. According to a subsequent analysis, TCR clusters identified in the first cohort showed a tendency to co-occur across the 100 to 150 validation repertoires.

The TCR originated in a woman in her twenties or thirties in good health and CMV-seronegative. Specimen: PBMCs. This chain uses TRBV27 with TRBJ1-5; 7 nucleotides line up with TRBD1. CDR3 in amino acids: CASSLQGDQPQHF. CDR3 bases: TGTGCCAGCAGTTTGCAGGGGGATCAGCCCCAGCATTTT.